A selection of T cell receptor beta chains follows, all from one sample in a study of blood T cell repertoires in COVID-19. TCRdb keeps only in-frame clones here, not all; method: immunoSEQ multiplex PCR. The sample contains 200,000 or so clones, around 80% of which appear only once. Specimen: peripheral blood. The source of these receptors is a young man with active or convalescent COVID-19. Each CDR3 is given with its conserved first and last residue. A D gene is named only where the DNA matches it firmly. Some rows mark clone size as missing; the rest say once, few, many or name a class of expanded clone.

j_call,d_call,v_call,clone_size,cdr3_nt,cdr3_aa
TRBJ1-1,NA,TRBV10-3,few,TGTGCCATCAGGGACAGTTTGAACACTGAAGCTTTCTTT,CAIRDSLNTEAFF
TRBJ2-1,TRBD1,TRBV5-1,NA,TGCGCCAGCAGCGGGGGACAGGGAGGCTACAATGAGCAGTTCTTC,CASSGGQGGYNEQFF
TRBJ2-2,NA,TRBV6-5,NA,TGTGCCAGCAGGGAGGGGCCCGGGGAGCTGTTTTTT,CASREGPGELFF
TRBJ1-1,TRBD1,TRBV2,few,TGTGCCAGCAGTTGGGGGCAGGGGGACACTGAAGCTTTCTTT,CASSWGQGDTEAFF
TRBJ1-2,TRBD1,TRBV6-6,once,TGTGCCAGCAGTTCCGGGACAGGGCTTGGCTACACCTTC,CASSSGTGLGYTF
TRBJ2-7,TRBD1,TRBV6-1,once,TGTGCCAGCAGTGAGACAGGGACCGACGAGCAGTACTTC,CASSETGTDEQYF
TRBJ1-6,TRBD1,TRBV18,NA,TGTGCCACCTCCGTGGACCCGGGACAGGGGAATTCACCCCTCCACTTT,CATSVDPGQGNSPLHF
TRBJ2-3,NA,TRBV18,NA,TGTGCCAGCTCACCAGGGAGCTCGGTGGGGTGGAGCACAGATACGCAGTATTTT,CASSPGSSVGWSTDTQYF
TRBJ2-4,TRBD2,TRBV5-8,NA,TGTGCCAGCAGCTTGGTACTAGCGGGACTAGCCAAAAACATTCAGTACTTC,CASSLVLAGLAKNIQYF
TRBJ1-5,NA,TRBV25-1,NA,TGTGCCAGCAGTGCACAACAGGGTCCCAATCAGCCCCAGCATTTT,CASSAQQGPNQPQHF
TRBJ2-1,TRBD1,TRBV3-1/TRBV3-2,NA,TGTGCCAGCAGCCGCCTCACAGGGGTTGGAGATGAGCAGTTCTTC,CASSRLTGVGDEQFF
TRBJ1-6,NA,TRBV19,NA,TGTGCCAGTAGTATAGGCAGCGATTCACCCCTCCACTTT,CASSIGSDSPLHF
TRBJ1-6,NA,TRBV5-1,NA,TGCGCCAGCAGCTTGGGAACAGGTCAGAATAATTCACCCCTCCACTTT,CASSLGTGQNNSPLHF
TRBJ2-3,NA,TRBV12-2,NA,TGTGCAAGTCGCTGGTCGACAGGGACTAGCGGGAGTTTTGGCACAGATACGCAGTATTTT,CASRWSTGTSGSFGTDTQYF
TRBJ2-2,TRBD2,TRBV9,NA,TGTGCCAGCAGCCCGCGACTAGCGGGAGGTAACACCGGGGAGCTGTTTTTT,CASSPRLAGGNTGELFF
TRBJ2-1,NA,TRBV11-2,NA,TGTGCCAGCAGCTTAGAGCCCCCGGGACACCTCAACAATGAGCAGTTCTTC,CASSLEPPGHLNNEQFF
TRBJ1-4,NA,TRBV2,few,TGTGCCAGCAGGAGATCCGCAGAAAAACTGTTTTTT,CASRRSAEKLFF
TRBJ2-5,TRBD2,TRBV19,many,TGTGCCAGTAGATACCTAGCGGGGGGTCAAGAGACCCAGTACTTC,CASRYLAGGQETQYF
TRBJ2-1,TRBD2,TRBV23-1,once,TGCGCCAGCAGTCAACGACAACCCGTCTCGCGTGGGACGGGAGGATCTTACAATGAGCAGTTCTTC,CASSQRQPVSRGTGGSYNEQFF
TRBJ1-5,TRBD1,TRBV6-2/TRBV6-3,NA,TGTGCCAGCAGTGGTACAGGGGGCATGGGTCAGCCCCAGCATTTT,CASSGTGGMGQPQHF
TRBJ2-7,NA,TRBV4-3,few,TGCGCCAGCAGCCAAGAGTCTCTAAGCGGCAGCGAGCAGTACTTC,CASSQESLSGSEQYF
TRBJ1-2,NA,TRBV5-6,NA,TGTGCCAGCAGCCTACAGAGAAACTATGGCTACACCTTC,CASSLQRNYGYTF
TRBJ1-1,NA,TRBV11-2,NA,TGTGCCAGCAGCCCCGACGACAGGTTAATGAACACTGAAGCTTTCTTT,CASSPDDRLMNTEAFF
TRBJ2-3,TRBD1,TRBV29-1,NA,TGCAGCGTCCTGGGGGGACAGGGAACAGATACGCAGTATTTT,CSVLGGQGTDTQYF
TRBJ1-1,NA,TRBV5-1,NA,TGCGCCAGCAGCGCGGGCGGGGGTGAAGCTTTCTTT,CASSAGGGEAFF
TRBJ2-2,NA,TRBV19,NA,TGTGCCCTAATGACTCGGGACACCGGGGAGCTGTTTTTT,CALMTRDTGELFF
TRBJ1-1,TRBD1,TRBV29-1,NA,TGCAGCGTTGGATGGGACAGATCTGAAGCTTTCTTT,CSVGWDRSEAFF
TRBJ2-3,TRBD2,TRBV28,once,TGTGCCAGCAGTTCAAGGTCCTTTTGGGGGGGACCCACAGATACGCAGTATTTT,CASSSRSFWGGPTDTQYF
TRBJ2-3,NA,TRBV6-5,NA,TGTGCCAGCAGTTCCGGGGGATACCGGACAGATACGCAGTATTTT,CASSSGGYRTDTQYF
TRBJ2-1,NA,TRBV7-8,NA,TGTGCCAGCAGCCGGGGGGCCAATGAGCAGTTCTTC,CASSRGANEQFF
TRBJ1-2,NA,TRBV27,NA,TGTGCCAGCAGTTTATCGGGAGGAGGCTACACCTTC,CASSLSGGGYTF
TRBJ1-3,NA,TRBV6-5,NA,TGTGCCAGCAGTTACACGCCCGGGGGAGTGGGAAACACCATATATTTT,CASSYTPGGVGNTIYF
TRBJ1-1,TRBD1,TRBV5-1,NA,TGCGCCAGCAGCTTGGTACGGGGACAGGGGAAGAACACTGAAGCTTTCTTT,CASSLVRGQGKNTEAFF
TRBJ2-1,TRBD2,TRBV5-1,NA,TGCGCCAGCAGGGCCGGGACTAGCGGGGGGGCCTACAATGAGCAGTTCTTC,CASRAGTSGGAYNEQFF
TRBJ2-1,NA,TRBV5-4,once,TGTGCCAGCAGCTTGGGAGGGACAGGGGCGGGAGGGTCGGAAAATGAGCAGTTCTTC,CASSLGGTGAGGSENEQFF
TRBJ1-6,NA,TRBV21-1,NA,TGTGCCAGCAGCGGTTGGACAGGCGCGACTTTAAGCTCCTATAATTCACCCCTCCACTTT,CASSGWTGATLSSYNSPLHF
TRBJ1-5,NA,TRBV10-3,NA,TGTGCCATCAGTGGGGGCCTTAATCAGCCCCAGCATTTT,CAISGGLNQPQHF
TRBJ1-3,TRBD1,TRBV9,few,TGTGCCAGCAGCCCGCAGGGGGCCTACTCTGGAAACACCATATATTTT,CASSPQGAYSGNTIYF
TRBJ1-1,TRBD1,TRBV2,NA,TGTGCCAGCCCGGCGGACGAATCAGGGGGTTGGACTGAAGCTTTCTTT,CASPADESGGWTEAFF
TRBJ2-5,TRBD1,TRBV7-8,NA,TGTGCCAGCAGCTTAGGGGACAGGGAGGAGACCCAGTACTTC,CASSLGDREETQYF
TRBJ1-2,TRBD1,TRBV15,NA,TGTGCCACCAGCAGCGACAGGGTGCTATCCTATGGCTACACCTTC,CATSSDRVLSYGYTF
TRBJ1-1,TRBD1,TRBV6-2/TRBV6-3,NA,TGTGCCAGCAGCAAGACAAGGGGGCAAGGCACTGAAGCTTTCTTT,CASSKTRGQGTEAFF
TRBJ1-1,NA,TRBV28,NA,TGTGCCAGCAGTTTAATGGACTACACTGAAGCTTTCTTT,CASSLMDYTEAFF
TRBJ1-6,TRBD1,TRBV5-8,NA,TGTGCCAGCAGCTCCGGGACAGGGGAAGCTCCCCTCCACTTT,CASSSGTGEAPLHF
TRBJ2-3,TRBD1,TRBV11-2,NA,TGTGCCAGCAGCTTAAACGCGGACAGGGGGCAGGGAGATACGCAGTATTTT,CASSLNADRGQGDTQYF
TRBJ1-4,NA,TRBV1,NA,TGCACCAGCAGCCGAGTGACATGGACAACTAATGAAAAACTGTTTTTT,CTSSRVTWTTNEKLFF
TRBJ1-2,NA,TRBV30,NA,TGTGCCTGGAGGTATACAGACAACAGGGTTTCTAACTATGGCTACACCTTC,CAWRYTDNRVSNYGYTF
TRBJ2-3,TRBD1,TRBV5-4,NA,TGTGCCAGCAGCATGATCGGGACAGCCACCGATACGCAGTATTTT,CASSMIGTATDTQYF
TRBJ1-3,NA,TRBV3-1/TRBV3-2,NA,TGTGCCAGCAGCCCCCCTGGGGGACAACTTGGAAACACCATATATTTT,CASSPPGGQLGNTIYF
TRBJ2-5,TRBD1,TRBV5-1,once,TGCGCCAGCAGCCCGGGACAGGCGGAGACCCAGTACTTC,CASSPGQAETQYF
TRBJ2-3,TRBD2,TRBV5-6,NA,TGTGCCAGCAGCCCGGGGGGAGATACGCAGTATTTT,CASSPGGDTQYF
TRBJ2-7,TRBD2,TRBV13,NA,TGTGCCAGCAGCCCGACGACTAGCGGGAGAGGGGTCAGTTACGAGCAGTACTTC,CASSPTTSGRGVSYEQYF
TRBJ2-1,TRBD2,TRBV5-1,NA,TGCGCCAGCAGCTTAGCGGGGGGACACTACAATGAGCAGTTCTTC,CASSLAGGHYNEQFF
TRBJ1-1,NA,TRBV29-1,NA,TGCAGCGTTCCAGGGAACACTGAAGCTTTCTTT,CSVPGNTEAFF
TRBJ2-3,TRBD2,TRBV19,NA,TGTGCCAGTAGGCTAACTAGCGGGAGAATCGATACGCAGTATTTT,CASRLTSGRIDTQYF
TRBJ2-5,TRBD2,TRBV5-1,few,TGCGCCAGCAGCTTGTCGGGAGGTGAGGGAGAGACCCAGTACTTC,CASSLSGGEGETQYF
TRBJ2-7,NA,TRBV2,NA,TGTGCCAGCAGTGATCGGTACGAGCAGTACTTC,CASSDRYEQYF